This T cell receptor (beta chain) emerged from a study of T-cell memory formation after mild COVID-19. Whole-study findings and limits: Confirmation was lacking for SARS-CoV-2 specificity of second-wave clones that peaked on day 37. Clones contracting over day 15 to 85 were CD4/CD8 balanced, with later expanders leaning CD4+. Shrinking CD4+ clones resided mostly in CM and EM, and CD8+ ones in EMRA.

5'RACE with constant-segment primers yielded barcoded, UMI-tagged TCR alpha and TCR beta cDNA libraries. TCRdb processed the 5' RACE reads anew with MiXCR; each CDR3 protein has one entry. The sample has around 50,000 distinct CDR3 sequences; roughly an eighth are singletons. The CDR3 has 16 amino acids. The germline V gene has CDR1 SGHTA and CDR2 FQGNSA. J lost 4 bases, V lost 1 base, and 5 bases had no gene match. Points on this clonotype: Its antigen is unidentified.

The TCR was taken from a man aged 18 to 29 who had mild COVID-19 (a few samples of this study predate the infection). Cell type and time point are not known. Sequencing input: PBMCs or a T cell subset sorted from them (not recorded which). V is TRBV7-2 and J is TRBJ2-2, with 8 bases lining up with TRBD1. This CDR3 is CASSLGRQGATGELFF. DNA of the CDR3: TGTGCCAGCAGCTTAGGTCGCCAGGGGGCCACCGGGGAGCTGTTTTTT.